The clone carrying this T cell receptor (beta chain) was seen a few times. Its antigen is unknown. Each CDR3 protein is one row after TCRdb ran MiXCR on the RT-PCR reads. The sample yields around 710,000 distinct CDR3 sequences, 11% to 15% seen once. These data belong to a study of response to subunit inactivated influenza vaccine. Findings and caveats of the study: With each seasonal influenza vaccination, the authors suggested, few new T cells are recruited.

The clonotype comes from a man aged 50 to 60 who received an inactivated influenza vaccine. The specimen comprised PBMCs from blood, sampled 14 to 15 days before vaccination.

CDR3 in amino acids: CASSQGDSPYNSPLHF. CDR3 nucleotides: TGCGCCAGCAGCCAAGGAGACAGCCCCTATAATTCACCCCTCCACTTT. This sequence joins TRBV4-3 and TRBJ1-6, with D tentatively TRBD1 (5 bases). Germline V gives CDR1 LGHNA, CDR2 YSLEER. The CDR3 sequence is 16 residues long. The germline V and J ends were trimmed by 1 base and 2 bases, with 9 bases remaining between them.